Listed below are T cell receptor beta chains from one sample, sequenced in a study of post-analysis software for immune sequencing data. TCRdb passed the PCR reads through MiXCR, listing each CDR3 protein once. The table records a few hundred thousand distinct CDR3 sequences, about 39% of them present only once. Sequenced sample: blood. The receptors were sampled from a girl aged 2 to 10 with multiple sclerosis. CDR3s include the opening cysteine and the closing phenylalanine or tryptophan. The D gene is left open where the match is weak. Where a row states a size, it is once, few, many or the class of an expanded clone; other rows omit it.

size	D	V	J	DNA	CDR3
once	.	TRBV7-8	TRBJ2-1	TGTACCAGCAGCTTAGGGCCGGGAGCAAACAATGAGCAGTTCTTC	CTSSLGPGANNEQFF
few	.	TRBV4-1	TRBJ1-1	TGCGCCAGCAGAGGTCTACTTTTGAACACTGAAGCTTTCTTT	CASRGLLLNTEAFF
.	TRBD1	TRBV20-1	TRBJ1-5	TGCAGTGCTACCACGGACAGGAACAATCAGCCCCAGCATTTT	CSATTDRNNQPQHF
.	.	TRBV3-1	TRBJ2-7	TGTGCCAGCAGCCGCCTGATCCGGGACCGCAACTACGAGCAGTACTTC	CASSRLIRDRNYEQYF
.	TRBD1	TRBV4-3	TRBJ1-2	TGCGCCAGCAGCCAAACCGGGACAGGGTTGGGTGGCTACACCTTC	CASSQTGTGLGGYTF
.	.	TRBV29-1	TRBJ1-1	TGCAGTGAACAAGGGGAGGCTGAAGCTTTCTTT	CSEQGEAEAFF
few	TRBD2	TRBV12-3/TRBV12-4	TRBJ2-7	TGTGCCAGCAGTTTCTTCGGGGGAGGGTCCTACGAGCAGTACTTC	CASSFFGGGSYEQYF
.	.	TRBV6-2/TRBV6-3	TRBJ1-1	TGTGCCAGCAAGCAGGAGCTAAACACTGAAGCTTTCTTT	CASKQELNTEAFF
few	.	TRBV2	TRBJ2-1	TGTGCCAGCAGTGCAGACAGTCTCAACAACAATGAGCAGTTCTTC	CASSADSLNNNEQFF
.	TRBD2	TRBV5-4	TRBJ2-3	TGTGCCAGCAGCCAGACTAGCGGAGTAGATACGCAGTATTTT	CASSQTSGVDTQYF
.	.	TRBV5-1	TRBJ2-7	TGCGCCAGCAGCTGGGAGACAGGTTCTAGGAACGAGTTGTACTTC	CASSWETGSRNELYF
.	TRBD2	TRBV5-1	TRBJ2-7	TGCGCCAGCAGCTCAACTAGCGGGAGGAGCTACGAGCAGTACTTC	CASSSTSGRSYEQYF
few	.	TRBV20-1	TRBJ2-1	TGCAGTGCTAGAGCCCCCCCCGACAGAAATGAGCAGTTCTTC	CSARAPPDRNEQFF
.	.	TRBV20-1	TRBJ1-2	TGCAGTGCTAGAGATCTGGTGACAGTCGATACCGGTGGCTACACCTTC	CSARDLVTVDTGGYTF
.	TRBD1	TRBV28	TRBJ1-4	TGTGCCAGCAGACCTTCGACAGGGGTTGGTAATGAAAAACTGTTTTTT	CASRPSTGVGNEKLFF
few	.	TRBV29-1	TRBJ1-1	TGCAGCGTTGAGGGGGAGGTTGAAGCTTTCTTT	CSVEGEVEAFF
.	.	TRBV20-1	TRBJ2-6	TGCAGTGCGCCCAGATTCTCTGGGGCCAACGTCCTGACTTTC	CSAPRFSGANVLTF
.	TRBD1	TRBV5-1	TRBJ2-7	TGCGCCAGCAGCTTTACCGGACAGGGAGCGTCTTACGAGCAGTACTTC	CASSFTGQGASYEQYF
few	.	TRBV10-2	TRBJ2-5	TGCGCCAGCAGTGAGCTGCCATCGGAGCAGTACTTC	CASSELPSEQYF
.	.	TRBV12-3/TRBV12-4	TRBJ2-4	TGTGCCAGCAGTGTCCCGACTCAGGGACAAAACATTCAGTACTTC	CASSVPTQGQNIQYF
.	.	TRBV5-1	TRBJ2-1	TGCGCCAGCAGCTTGGAAGCCCAGGGAGGCCCCAATGAGCAGTTCTTC	CASSLEAQGGPNEQFF
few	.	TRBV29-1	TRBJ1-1	TGCAGCGTCGCCCATACGAACACTGAAGCTTTCTTT	CSVAHTNTEAFF
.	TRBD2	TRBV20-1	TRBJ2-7	TGCAGTGCGCTGACCGGGACTAGCAGCTACGAGCAGTACTTC	CSALTGTSSYEQYF